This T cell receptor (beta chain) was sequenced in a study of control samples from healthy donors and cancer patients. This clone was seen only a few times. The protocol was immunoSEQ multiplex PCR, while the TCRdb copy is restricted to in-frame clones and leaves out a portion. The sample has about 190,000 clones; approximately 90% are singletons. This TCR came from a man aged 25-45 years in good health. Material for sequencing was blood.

The CDR3 protein is CASSLVRGNTEAFF. In nucleotides, the CDR3 is TGTGCCAGCAGCTTAGTCAGGGGGAACACTGAAGCTTTCTTT. This chain connects TRBV7-8 to TRBJ1-1, with D possibly TRBD1 on 6 matching bases. Trimming took off 1 base at V and 1 base at J, with 7 bases between the two ends. The CDR3 runs 14 residues. Germline-derived CDR1 and CDR2 are SGHVS and FQNEAQ.